This T cell receptor (beta chain) was captured by sequencing in a study of regulatory T cells in long-lasting Graves disease. Time point denoted: persistent/refractory GD, antithyroid drugs over 5 years with positive TRAb. Following extraction of RNA from PBMCs, that RNA was used to make the TCR library. The length of the CDR3 is 15 residues. The V gene's germline CDR1 is SNHLY and CDR2 FYNNEI. The V gene end was trimmed by 3 bases and the J gene end by 3 bases; junction bases not matched to a gene: 3. Arm-PCR of CDR3 regions and iRepertoire HTBI primers were used to build TCR beta libraries. A single record per CDR3 protein comes from TCRdb applying MiXCR to the multiplex PCR reads. The sample yields approximately 690,000 distinct CDR3 sequences, 25% to 30% seen once. In its sample, this clonotype was seen many times.

The rearrangement uses TRBV2 and TRBJ1-5; 9 nucleotides align to TRBD1. This specimen was peripheral blood mononuclear cells (PBMCs), taken when the disease was refractory, from a patient treated with antithyroid drugs. This receptor was taken from a female donor with Graves disease. The CDR3 DNA reads as TGTGCCAGCAGTGACGGGACAGGGTACAATCAGCCCCAGCATTTT. Its protein is CASSDGTGYNQPQHF.